This entry features one T cell receptor (beta chain) sequence. The data derive from a study of blood T cell repertoires in COVID-19. Study as a whole: The United States, Italy and Spain provided the acute and convalescent COVID-19 samples. From T cells, B-cell-depleted T cells, or PBMCs came the material, which was cDNA or gDNA.

Under the authors' procedure: Estimation of nucleated cell counts was performed using reference gene primer amplification. Libraries were prepared by immunoSEQ multiplex PCR; TCRdb keeps only in-frame clonotypes and omits some of them. The V and J calls and clone size were taken over from that table, and D and trimming were inferred from the DNA. Of fewer than 250,000 clones in the sample, 70% to 85% were seen once. CDR1 and CDR2 from the germline V gene are MGHRA and YSYEKL. V gave up 3 bases and J gave up 5 bases, with 13 bases separating them. There are 14 residues in the CDR3. The material sequenced was peripheral blood. The rearrangement joins TRBV4-1 to TRBJ1-1; D might be TRBD1 (6 bases). The clonotype was recovered from a woman in her 50s with acute or convalescent COVID-19. Here the CDR3 reads CASSQYAGVTEAFF. The CDR3 region has the DNA TGCGCCAGCAGCCAGTACGCAGGGGTGACTGAAGCTTTCTTT.